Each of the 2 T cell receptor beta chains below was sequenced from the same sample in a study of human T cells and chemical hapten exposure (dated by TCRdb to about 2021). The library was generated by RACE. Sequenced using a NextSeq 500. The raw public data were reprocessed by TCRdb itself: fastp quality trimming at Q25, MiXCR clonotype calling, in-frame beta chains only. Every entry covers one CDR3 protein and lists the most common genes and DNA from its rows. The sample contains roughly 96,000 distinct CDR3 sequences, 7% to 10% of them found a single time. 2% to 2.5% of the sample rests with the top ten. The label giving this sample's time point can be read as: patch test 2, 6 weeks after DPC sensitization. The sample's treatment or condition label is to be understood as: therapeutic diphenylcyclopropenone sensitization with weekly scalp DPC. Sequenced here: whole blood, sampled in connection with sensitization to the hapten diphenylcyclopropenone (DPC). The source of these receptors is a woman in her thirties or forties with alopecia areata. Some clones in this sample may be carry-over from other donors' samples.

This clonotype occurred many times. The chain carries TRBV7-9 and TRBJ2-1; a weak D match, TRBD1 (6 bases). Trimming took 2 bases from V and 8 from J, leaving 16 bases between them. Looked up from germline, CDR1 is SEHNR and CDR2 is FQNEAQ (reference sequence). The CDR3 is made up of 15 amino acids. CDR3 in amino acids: CASSLTAGTPHEQFF. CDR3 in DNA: TGTGCCAGCAGCTTAACCGCAGGGACACCCCATGAGCAGTTCTTC.

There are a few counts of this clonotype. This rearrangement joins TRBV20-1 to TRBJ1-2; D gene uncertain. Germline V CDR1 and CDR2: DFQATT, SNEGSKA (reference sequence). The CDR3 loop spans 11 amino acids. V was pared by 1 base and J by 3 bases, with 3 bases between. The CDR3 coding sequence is TGCAGTGCTAGAGTGGACTATGGCTACACCTTC. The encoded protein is CSARVDYGYTF.